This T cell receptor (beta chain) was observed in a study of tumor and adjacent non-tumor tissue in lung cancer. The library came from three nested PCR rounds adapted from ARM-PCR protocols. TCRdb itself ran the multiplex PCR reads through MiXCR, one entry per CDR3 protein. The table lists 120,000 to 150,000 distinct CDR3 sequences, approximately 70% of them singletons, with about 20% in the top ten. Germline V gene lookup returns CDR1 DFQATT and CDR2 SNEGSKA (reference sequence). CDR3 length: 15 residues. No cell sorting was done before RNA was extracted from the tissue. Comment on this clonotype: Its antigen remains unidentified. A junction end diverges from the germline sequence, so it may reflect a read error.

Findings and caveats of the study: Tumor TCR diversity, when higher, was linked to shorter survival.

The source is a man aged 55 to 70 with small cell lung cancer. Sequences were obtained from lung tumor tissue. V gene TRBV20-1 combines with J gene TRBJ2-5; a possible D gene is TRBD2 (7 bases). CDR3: CSATSSGRGAEAQYF. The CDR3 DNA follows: TGCAGTGCAACGTCTAGCGGAAGGGGGGCAGAGGCCCAGTACTTC.